This T cell receptor beta chain was documented in a study of TET2 disruption in CD19-targeted CAR T cells. Treatment in this sample: autologous CTL019 cells: CD19 CAR with 4-1BB and CD3 zeta domains. TCR zeta and 4-1BB domains were built into the CD19 CAR. The starting T cells for CTL019 came from a peripheral blood leukapheresis. Germline CDR1 SGHAT, CDR2 FQNNGV. This CDR3 spans 15 amino acids. Trimming took 4 bases from V and 6 from J; bases not matched to a gene: 7. A remark on this clone: Its target is not known. The CDR3 end falls 3 residues outside the read, so it is completed with the germline J gene.

Assay: immunoSEQ multiplex PCR; the TCRdb copy retains only in-frame clones and omits some. The sample table includes under 30,000 clones. This TCR came from a man aged 70-80 years with chronic lymphocytic leukemia. The sample consisted of CD8- CAR+ T cells sorted from cultured blood T cells, taken for CD19 CAR T cell therapy. Subset given: CD8-negative CAR-positive T cells from the infusion product. This chain joins TRBV11-2 and TRBJ1-2; TRBD1 matches at 11 bases. The CDR3 is CASSSNRTGGDGYTF. CDR3 DNA, as far as it was read: TGTGCCAGCAGCTCCAATCGGACAGGGGGCGATGGC.